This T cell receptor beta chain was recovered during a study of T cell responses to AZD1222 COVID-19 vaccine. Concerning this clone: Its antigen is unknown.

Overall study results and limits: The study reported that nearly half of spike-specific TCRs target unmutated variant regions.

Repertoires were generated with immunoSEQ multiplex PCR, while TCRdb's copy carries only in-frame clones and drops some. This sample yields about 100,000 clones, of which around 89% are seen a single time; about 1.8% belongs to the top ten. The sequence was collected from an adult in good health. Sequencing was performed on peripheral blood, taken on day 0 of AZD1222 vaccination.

CDR3: CAISRGAGGNTEAFF. CDR3 DNA: TGTGCCATCAGTAGGGGAGCGGGAGGGAACACTGAAGCTTTCTTT. This chain connects TRBV10-3 to TRBJ1-1; tentative D call: TRBD1 (5 bases). The CDR3 consists of 15 residues. Trimming removed 5 bases at V and 1 base at J, with 14 bases between. Germline V gene sequence: CDR1 ENHRY, CDR2 SYGVKD.